A selection of T cell receptor beta chains follows, all from one sample in a study of sequential checkpoint blockade in melanoma. Repertoires were generated with immunoSEQ multiplex PCR, while TCRdb's copy carries only in-frame clones and drops some. The table lists 11,000 to 15,000 clones, about 73% of them singletons. The specimen was CD8+ T cells sorted from blood (inferred from file names), collected from a patient given nivolumab and ipilimumab in sequence. All receptors derive from a human donor with melanoma. Each CDR3 is given with its conserved first and last residue.

>TRBJ2-7|TRBV7-9
CASSLGTSGTIYEQYF
>TRBJ2-1|TRBV4-2
CASSRGTGGDEQFF
>TRBJ2-7|TRBV30
CAWGTGDSYEQYF
>TRBJ2-1|TRBV19
CASRGGTGFNNEQFF
>TRBJ2-2|TRBV4-1
CASSQVLGGRTVGELFF
>TRBJ2-3|TRBV7-8
CASSRPGQGGTDTQYF
>TRBJ2-1|TRBV27
CASRLLGSYNEQFF
>TRBJ1-1|TRBV4-2
CASSQVLALNTEAFF
>TRBJ2-3|TRBV23-1
CATTRGGTDTQYF
>TRBJ2-2|TRBV6-6
CASSYSTSGELFF
>TRBJ1-2|TRBV19
CATYNRAPETYGYTF
>TRBJ2-2|TRBV9
CASSVYRDTGELFF
>TRBJ2-7|TRBV29-1
CSVIAERSYEQYF
>TRBJ2-7|TRBV6-6
CASSSGTSGRYEQYF
>TRBJ2-5|TRBV29-1
CSVPQPGLAGDPQETQYF
>TRBJ2-5|TRBV10-3
CAITQPGQETQYF
>TRBJ2-1|TRBV4-1
CASSFNPGLSYNEQFF
>TRBJ2-7|TRBV15
CATSRYDGGRYEQYF
>TRBJ1-2|TRBV29-1
CSAGTGVGPYGYTF
>TRBJ2-5|TRBV25-1
CASSERSSGRGYF
>TRBJ2-7|TRBV5-6
CASSPGRSYEQYF
>TRBJ2-7|TRBV9
CASSRTGKYEQYF
>TRBJ2-3|TRBV9
CASSVGGDTDTQYF
>TRBJ2-5|TRBV7-9
CASSSGQMTRGHF
>TRBJ1-2|TRBV6-1
CASFFGTGYGYTF
>TRBJ2-3|TRBV10-1
CASSAYRLAGGPRSTDTQYF
>TRBJ2-1|TRBV9
CASSEGGAGGGHEQFF
>TRBJ2-5|TRBV7-6
CASSLVWEVTTARETQYF
>TRBJ2-7|TRBV7-2
CASSFRTSGSVVEQYF
>TRBJ2-7|TRBV7-9
CASSSGGTYEQYF
>TRBJ2-1|TRBV29-1
CSVEVRSGNEQFF
>TRBJ2-1|TRBV7-9
CASRPTGGKSYNEQFF
>TRBJ2-3|TRBV6-1
CASSEWFLAESTDTQYF
>-|TRBV7-6
CASSPPNRGSYEQYF
>TRBJ2-5|TRBV5-6
CASSLEARGTRETQYF
>TRBJ1-1|TRBV6-4
CASSDSSAASHTEAFF
>TRBJ1-3|TRBV9
CASQSTGNTIYF
>TRBJ1-1|TRBV19
CASSRQGFDTEAFF
>TRBJ2-1|TRBV6-1
CASSEVSSYNEQFF
>TRBJ1-1|TRBV9
CASNRGGADTEAFF
>TRBJ2-1|TRBV15
CATSRGRIAGPYDEQFF
>TRBJ2-5|TRBV9
CASSKGQGARNRETQYF
>TRBJ2-1|TRBV5-6
CASSLVNNEQFF
>TRBJ2-1|TRBV19
CASSISVWKREGRDNEQFF
>TRBJ2-1|TRBV19
CASGQGGNEQFF
>TRBJ1-2|TRBV5-3
CASSSWTGYYGYTF
>TRBJ2-7|TRBV6-6
CASSLRRFTYEQYF
>TRBJ1-3|TRBV21-1
CASSKVRTAGNTIYF
>TRBJ2-3|TRBV7-9
CASRQGWGLTDTQYF
>TRBJ1-3|TRBV9
CASSVVPLAGGLNTIYF
>TRBJ2-5|TRBV7-9
CASSPLGAETQYF
>TRBJ2-1|TRBV7-6
CASSSFAGSGGADEQFF
>TRBJ2-1|TRBV27
CASSLSPGGIEQFF
>TRBJ1-2|TRBV5-8
CASSLIQDTLHGYTF